A selection of T cell receptor beta chains follows, all from one sample in a study of blood T cells in healthy people across ages. MiXCR, run by TCRdb on the 5' RACE reads, gives a single entry per CDR3 protein. This repertoire shows 1,800,000 or so distinct CDR3 sequences, about two fifths found once; its top ten account for about 21%. Material: blood. These receptor sequences come from a human donor in good health. The CDR3 runs from the conserved cysteine through the conserved F or W. Each record gives: D gene, V gene, J gene, clone size, CDR3 DNA, CDR3 protein. The D gene is left open where the match is weak. Size is stated for part of the rows, as once, few or many counts, or as a class when the clone is expanded.

d_gene: NA; v_gene: TRBV20-1; j_gene: TRBJ2-7; abundance: NA; CDR3nt: TGCAGTGCCACCGGACAGTCAGGGTCCTACGAGCAGTACTTC; CDR3aa: CSATGQSGSYEQYF
d_gene: TRBD1; v_gene: TRBV12-3/TRBV12-4; j_gene: TRBJ2-7; abundance: few; CDR3nt: TGTGCCAGCAGTTACCCGGGACAGGGTCCCTACGAGCAGTACTTC; CDR3aa: CASSYPGQGPYEQYF
d_gene: TRBD2; v_gene: TRBV7-3; j_gene: TRBJ2-3; abundance: NA; CDR3nt: TGTGCCAGCAGCTCGCCCCTAGCGGGGACAGTGGAGGTAGATACGCAGTATTTT; CDR3aa: CASSSPLAGTVEVDTQYF
d_gene: NA; v_gene: TRBV15; j_gene: TRBJ2-1; abundance: few; CDR3nt: TGTGCCACCAGCAGAGTTTTCGATGAGCAGTTCTTC; CDR3aa: CATSRVFDEQFF
d_gene: NA; v_gene: TRBV12-3/TRBV12-4; j_gene: TRBJ1-1; abundance: few; CDR3nt: TGTGCCAGCACCACCTGGGAGCAGCTGAACACTGAAGCTTTCTTT; CDR3aa: CASTTWEQLNTEAFF
d_gene: NA; v_gene: TRBV20-1; j_gene: TRBJ1-5; abundance: NA; CDR3nt: TGCAGTGCTAGCGCTCCCTATAGCAATCAGCCCCAGCATTTT; CDR3aa: CSASAPYSNQPQHF
d_gene: TRBD1; v_gene: TRBV29-1; j_gene: TRBJ1-2; abundance: few; CDR3nt: TGCAGCGTTGATTCAGGGACAGGGGGCGATGGCTACACCTTC; CDR3aa: CSVDSGTGGDGYTF
d_gene: NA; v_gene: TRBV29-1; j_gene: TRBJ2-1; abundance: few; CDR3nt: TGCAGCGCCCAAAGGGCCGATCACAATGAGCAGTTCTTC; CDR3aa: CSAQRADHNEQFF
d_gene: TRBD2; v_gene: TRBV20-1; j_gene: TRBJ2-5; abundance: few; CDR3nt: TGCAGTGCTAGACCGGGCGGGGGGGATCCGGAGACCCAGTACTTC; CDR3aa: CSARPGGGDPETQYF
d_gene: TRBD1; v_gene: TRBV5-1; j_gene: TRBJ2-7; abundance: NA; CDR3nt: TGCGCCAGCAGTCAAGCGGGACAGGGCTCCTACGAGCAGTACTTC; CDR3aa: CASSQAGQGSYEQYF
d_gene: NA; v_gene: TRBV24-1; j_gene: TRBJ1-2; abundance: NA; CDR3nt: TGTGCCACCAGCCAAGAGGGTACCTATGGTTACACCTTC; CDR3aa: CATSQEGTYGYTF
d_gene: NA; v_gene: TRBV12-3/TRBV12-4; j_gene: TRBJ1-1; abundance: few; CDR3nt: TGTGCCAGCAGCCGCCCCGAGGAGTCTGAAGCTTTCTTT; CDR3aa: CASSRPEESEAFF
d_gene: TRBD1; v_gene: TRBV7-9; j_gene: TRBJ1-1; abundance: NA; CDR3nt: TGTGCCAGCAATTACAGGGGAGGGATAACTGAAGCTTTCTTT; CDR3aa: CASNYRGGITEAFF
d_gene: NA; v_gene: TRBV12-3/TRBV12-4; j_gene: TRBJ2-3; abundance: NA; CDR3nt: TGTGCCACTTCCTCAGTACATACGCAGTATTTT; CDR3aa: CATSSVHTQYF
d_gene: TRBD1; v_gene: TRBV7-2; j_gene: TRBJ2-7; abundance: NA; CDR3nt: TGTGCCAGCAGCTTAGCGACAGGGGGGGGCTACGAGCAGTACTTC; CDR3aa: CASSLATGGGYEQYF